These 13 T cell receptor beta chains were sequenced from one sample in a study of T cell repertoires in cytomegalovirus infection. A single record per CDR3 protein comes from TCRdb applying MiXCR to the reads. The top ten hold 20% to 30% of the sample, which has 500,000 or so distinct CDR3 sequences, approximately 16% seen once. Material: CD8+ T cells from PBMCs. The receptors were sampled from a human donor in good health (CMV status not recorded). Some clones in this sample may be carry-over from other donors' samples.

This clonotype was counted many times. This sequence joins TRBV2 and TRBJ2-3; possibly TRBD1 for D (6 bases). Trimming left V 7 bases short and J 3 bases short, with 14 bases between. Per the germline V gene, CDR1 is SNHLY and CDR2 is FYNNEI. The CDR3 contains 14 residues. The CDR3 loop reads CASNFDRRTDTQYF. For the CDR3, the DNA is TGTGCCAGCAACTTCGACAGGCGGACAGATACGCAGTATTTT.

This clonotype was detected ten times or more. V gene TRBV12-3 or TRBV12-4 combines with J gene TRBJ1-1; TRBD1 is a possible D gene (5 bases). Trimming removed 3 bases from V and 4 bases from J, with 18 bases in between. This CDR3 contains 16 residues. The CDR3 here is CASSFSGRVDGTEAFF. The CDR3 coding sequence is TGTGCCAGCAGTTTTTCAGGGCGGGTCGATGGCACTGAAGCTTTCTTT.

This clonotype has ten or more counts. The chain has TRBV7-2 and TRBJ2-7; 7 nucleotides align to TRBD2. Germline V lookup: CDR1 SGHTA, CDR2 FQGNSA. This CDR3 has 14 residues. The V and J ends lost 3 bases and 7 bases, in that order; junction bases with no gene match: 9. The CDR3 sequence is CASSFRGVPREQYF. In DNA form, the CDR3 reads TGTGCCAGCAGCTTTCGGGGGGTCCCCAGAGAGCAGTACTTC.

This clonotype was seen many times. The chain employs TRBV12-3 or TRBV12-4 and TRBJ2-3; 7 bases line up with TRBD1. The CDR3 runs 13 residues. V was clipped by 5 bases and J by 3 bases; unmatched bases: 2. CDR3: CASSTTGTDTQYF. Here the CDR3 DNA reads TGTGCCAGCAGTACGACAGGGACAGATACGCAGTATTTT.

The CDR3 region has the DNA TGTGCTAGTGGTGTCCGGGGGGACAGGAAACTAACTAGCACAGATACGCAGTATTTT. Protein sequence: CASGVRGDRKLTSTDTQYF. This chain links TRBV12-5 with TRBJ2-3; the D gene is possibly TRBD1 (8 bases). The CDR3 runs 19 residues. The V gene lost 5 bases and the J gene lost 0 bases, with 24 bases spanning the gap. Germline loops: CDR1 LGHNT, CDR2 FRNRAP.

There are many counts of this clonotype. The chain recombines TRBV7-9 with TRBJ2-6; weak D call: TRBD1 (7 bases). CDR1 is SEHNR and CDR2 is FQNEAQ in the germline V gene (reference sequence). The CDR3 spans 18 residues. The V end was cut by 0 bases, the J end by 2 bases, with 14 bases between. As DNA, the CDR3 is TGTGCCAGCAGCTTAGCTGGGCCAGGGGGGACTGGGGCCAACGTCCTGACTTTC. Protein: CASSLAGPGGTGANVLTF.

This clonotype was picked up a small number of times. The rearrangement uses TRBV19 and TRBJ2-3; D perhaps matches TRBD2 (5 bases). Per germline, CDR1 LNHDA and CDR2 SQIVND (reference sequence). The CDR3 has 14 amino acids. V lost 8 bases, J lost 4 bases, and 16 bases lay in between. In DNA form, the CDR3 reads TGTGCCAGTTCCCAGCGGAGGCAGGCAGATACGCAGTATTTT. It translates to CASSQRRQADTQYF. Complete variable domain (other parts from reference TRBV19 and TRBJ2-3): DGGITQSPKYLFRKEGQNVTLSCEQNLNHDAMYWYRQDPGQGLRLIYYSQIVNDFQKGDIAEGYSVSREKKESFPLTVTSAQKNPTAFYLCASSQRRQADTQYFGPGTRLTVL.

This clonotype was seen more than once but under ten times. The V gene is TRBV12-3 or TRBV12-4, the J gene TRBJ2-1; D may be TRBD1 or TRBD2 (6 bases each). V was clipped by 8 bases and J by 0 bases, with 14 bases between them. The CDR3 runs 15 residues. CDR3 sequence (DNA): TGTGCCAGCCAGTGGAGGGGGAACTCCTACAATGAGCAGTTCTTC. Residues: CASQWRGNSYNEQFF.

This clonotype was recorded many times. This chain joins TRBV12-3 or TRBV12-4 and TRBJ1-2; D is undetermined. The CDR3 covers 15 residues. V was clipped by 3 bases and J by 3 bases, with 14 bases between them. The CDR3 reads CASSLTPGVYYGYTF. CDR3 sequence (DNA): TGTGCCAGCAGTTTGACCCCGGGCGTGTACTATGGCTACACCTTC.

The J gene is TRBJ1-1, the V gene TRBV27, with D uncertain. The CDR3 is 14 amino acids. Trimming took 6 bases from V and 5 from J, leaving 16 bases between them. Germline CDR1 is MNHEY and CDR2 is SMNVEV (reference sequence). Here the CDR3 DNA reads TGTGCCAGCAGCGCCTCAGGACCGGGGACTGAAGCTTTCTTT. Its protein product is CASSASGPGTEAFF.

The V gene is TRBV23-1, the J gene TRBJ2-7; a possible D gene is TRBD1 (6 bases). TRBV23-1 is identified as an open reading frame with a role that is uncertain. V gave up 2 bases and J gave up 5 bases, with 13 bases separating them. The CDR3 sequence is 14 residues long. As DNA, the CDR3 is TGCGCCAGCAGTCAACAACAGGGAAGACACGAGCAGTACTTC. Translated: CASSQQQGRHEQYF.

This clonotype was detected many times. The rearrangement links TRBV20-1 to TRBJ2-1; D gene unclear. The CDR3 consists of 14 residues. Trimming stripped 6 bases from V and 3 bases from J, with 15 bases between. Looked up from germline, CDR1 is DFQATT and CDR2 is SNEGSKA (reference sequence). CDR3 region: CSAPVIGYYNEQFF. The CDR3 region has the DNA TGCAGTGCCCCAGTCATAGGGTACTACAATGAGCAGTTCTTC.

This clonotype has only a few counts. The chain joins TRBV10-3 to TRBJ2-7; maybe TRBD1 (6 bases). Trimming left V 9 bases short and J 0 bases short, with 18 bases between. CDR3 length: 15 amino acids. CDR1 ENHRY and CDR2 SYGVKD come from the germline V gene. The CDR3 sequence: CAMGTRDTSSYEQYF. The DNA for the CDR3 is TGTGCCATGGGTACCCGGGACACTAGCTCCTACGAGCAGTACTTC.